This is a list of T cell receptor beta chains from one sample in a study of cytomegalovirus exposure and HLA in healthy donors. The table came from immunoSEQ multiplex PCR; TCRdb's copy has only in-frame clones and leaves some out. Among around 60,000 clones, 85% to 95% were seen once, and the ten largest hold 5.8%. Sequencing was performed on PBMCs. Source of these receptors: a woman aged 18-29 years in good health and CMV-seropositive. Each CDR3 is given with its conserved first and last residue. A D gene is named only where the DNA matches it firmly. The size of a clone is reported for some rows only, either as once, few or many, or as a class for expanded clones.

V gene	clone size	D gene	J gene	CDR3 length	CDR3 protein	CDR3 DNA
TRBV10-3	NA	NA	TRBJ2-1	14	CAISMLAEYNEQFF	TGTGCCATCAGTATGTTAGCGGAATACAATGAGCAGTTCTTC
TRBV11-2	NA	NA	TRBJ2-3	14	CASSLWASTDTQYF	TGTGCCAGCAGCTTATGGGCTAGCACAGATACGCAGTATTTT
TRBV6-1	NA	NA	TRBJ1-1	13	CAPWVGMNTEAFF	TGTGCCCCATGGGTGGGCATGAACACTGAAGCTTTCTTT
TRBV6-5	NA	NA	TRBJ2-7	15	CASSYGAGRGYEQYF	TGTGCCAGCAGTTATGGGGCGGGCAGGGGCTACGAGCAGTACTTC
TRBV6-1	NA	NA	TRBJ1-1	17	CASSEMREGVVFAEAFF	TGTGCCAGCAGTGAAATGCGCGAAGGGGTGGTTTTCGCTGAAGCTTTCTTT
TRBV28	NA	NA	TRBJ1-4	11	CASREVEKLFF	TGTGCCAGCAGGGAGGTGGAAAAACTGTTTTTT
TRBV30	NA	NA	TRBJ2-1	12	CAWSARVDEQFF	TGTGCCTGGAGTGCCAGGGTAGATGAGCAGTTCTTC
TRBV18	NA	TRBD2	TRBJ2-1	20	CASHPVAPGLAGGPYNEQFF	TGTGCCAGCCATCCCGTTGCCCCTGGGCTAGCGGGAGGACCTTACAATGAGCAGTTCTTC
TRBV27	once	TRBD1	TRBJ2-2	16	CASSSPGQVYAGELFF	TGTGCCAGCAGTTCCCCGGGACAGGTGTACGCCGGGGAGCTGTTTTTT
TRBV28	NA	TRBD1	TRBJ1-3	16	CASSPGGQMGGNTIYF	TGTGCCAGCAGTCCCGGGGGACAGATGGGGGGAAACACCATATATTTT
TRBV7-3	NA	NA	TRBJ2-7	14	CASSFSGKSSEQYF	TGTGCCAGCAGCTTCAGCGGAAAATCCTCCGAGCAGTACTTC
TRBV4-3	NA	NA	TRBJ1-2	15	CASSQDTGTAYGYTF	TGCGCCAGCAGCCAAGACACCGGGACTGCCTATGGCTACACCTTC
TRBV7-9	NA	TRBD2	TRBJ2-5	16	CAAYTRLAGDSGTQYF	TGTGCCGCTTACACCAGACTAGCGGGAGATTCGGGGACCCAGTACTTC
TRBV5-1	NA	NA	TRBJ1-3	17	CASSFGQGFVAGNTIYF	TGCGCCAGCAGCTTCGGGCAGGGTTTTGTCGCGGGAAACACCATATATTTT
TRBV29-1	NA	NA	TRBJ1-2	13	CSVERRDSSGYTF	TGCAGCGTTGAGCGCAGGGACTCTTCTGGCTACACCTTC
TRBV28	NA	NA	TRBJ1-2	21	CASSFDLLSGGRGYGNYGYTF	TGTGCCAGCAGTTTCGACCTCCTTTCGGGCGGAAGGGGGTATGGAAACTATGGCTACACCTTC
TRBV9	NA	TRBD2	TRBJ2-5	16	CASSKGLAGNQETQYF	TGTGCCAGCAGCAAGGGACTAGCGGGGAACCAAGAGACCCAGTACTTC
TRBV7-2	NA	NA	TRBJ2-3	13	CASSWGLTDTQYF	TGTGCCAGCAGCTGGGGCCTCACAGATACGCAGTATTTT
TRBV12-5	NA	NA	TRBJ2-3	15	CASGERGATRDTQYF	TGTGCTAGTGGTGAACGGGGGGCTACAAGGGATACGCAGTATTTT
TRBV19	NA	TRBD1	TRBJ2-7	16	CASSLIWRTGVSEQYF	TGTGCCAGTAGTTTGATTTGGAGGACAGGGGTATCCGAGCAGTACTTC
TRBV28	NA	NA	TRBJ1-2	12	CASNDVGRGYTF	TGTGCCAGCAATGACGTGGGGCGCGGCTACACCTTC
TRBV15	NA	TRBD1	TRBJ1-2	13	CATSIDRGRGYTF	TGTGCCACCAGCATAGACAGGGGGCGCGGCTACACCTTC
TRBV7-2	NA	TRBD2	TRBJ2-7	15	CASSLHVGGDYEQYF	TGTGCCAGCAGTTTACATGTCGGGGGGGACTACGAGCAGTACTTC
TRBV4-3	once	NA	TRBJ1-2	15	CASSQDWQAYYGYTF	TGCGCCAGCAGCCAAGATTGGCAGGCGTACTATGGCTACACCTTC
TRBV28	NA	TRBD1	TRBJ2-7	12	CARGTGENEQYF	TGTGCCAGGGGGACAGGGGAAAACGAGCAGTACTTC
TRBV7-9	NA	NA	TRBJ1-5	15	CASSVGETGNQPQHF	TGTGCCAGCAGTGTAGGGGAAACCGGCAATCAGCCCCAGCATTTT
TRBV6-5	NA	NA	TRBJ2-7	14	CASSSRERIYEQYF	TGTGCCAGCAGTTCTCGGGAACGGATCTACGAGCAGTACTTC
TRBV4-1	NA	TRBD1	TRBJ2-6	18	CASSHGTGGFSGANVLTF	TGCGCCAGCAGCCATGGAACAGGGGGATTTTCTGGGGCCAACGTCCTGACTTTC
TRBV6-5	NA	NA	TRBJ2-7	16	CASSYSYLGDSYEQYF	TGTGCCAGCAGTTACTCGTACCTGGGAGACTCCTACGAGCAGTACTTC
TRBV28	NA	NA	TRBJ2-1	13	CASSLGAPDEQFF	TGTGCCAGCAGTTTAGGGGCGCCGGATGAGCAGTTCTTC
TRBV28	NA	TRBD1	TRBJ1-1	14	CASRQGQTNTEAFF	TGTGCCAGCAGGCAGGGACAGACGAACACTGAAGCTTTCTTT
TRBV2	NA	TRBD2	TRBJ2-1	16	CASRGTSGGLTNEQFF	TGTGCCAGCAGGGGCACTAGCGGGGGCCTTACTAATGAGCAGTTCTTC
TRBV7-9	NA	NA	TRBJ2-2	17	CASSSPLKGRPTGELFF	TGTGCCAGCAGCAGCCCCTTGAAGGGGAGGCCCACCGGGGAGCTGTTTTTT